The 14 T cell receptor beta chains given below trace back to one sample, sequenced in a study of T-cell memory formation after mild COVID-19. Each CDR3 protein is one row after TCRdb ran MiXCR on the 5' RACE reads. The sample records 350,000 or so distinct CDR3 sequences, roughly 20% being singletons. The specimen was PBMCs or a T cell subset sorted from them (not recorded which). All receptors come from an adult woman who had mild COVID-19 (a few samples of this study predate the infection). Cell type and time point are not known.

A few counts support this clonotype. The rearrangement links TRBV7-3 to TRBJ1-1; 9 nucleotides match TRBD1. CDR1 and CDR2 from the germline V gene are SGHTA and FQGTGA. V shed 5 bases and J 6 bases; nucleotides not matched to a gene: 4. The CDR3 sequence is 13 residues long. In DNA, the CDR3 is TGTGCCAGCAGCGGGACAGGGATGTCTGAAGCTTTCTTT. It yields the protein CASSGTGMSEAFF.

A few counts support this clonotype. The V call is TRBV7-9, the J call TRBJ2-7; the D call may be TRBD1 or TRBD2 (6 bases each). The CDR3 is 15 amino acids. The germline V gene encodes CDR1 SEHNR and CDR2 FQNEAQ (reference sequence). Trimming removed 4 bases from V and 1 base from J, with 14 bases in between. CDR3 coding DNA: TGTGCCAGCAGCTCGGCCGGGGGCGCGTCCTACGAGCAGTACTTC. Translating it yields CASSSAGGASYEQYF.

The chain joins TRBV19 to TRBJ2-7, with D perhaps matching TRBD1 or TRBD2 (5 bases each). Trimming stripped 2 bases from V and 3 bases from J, with 11 bases between. Germline CDR1 reads LNHDA; CDR2 reads SQIVND (reference sequence). CDR3 size: 14 residues. Here the CDR3 reads CASSIRSGRYEQYF. Here the CDR3 DNA reads TGTGCCAGTAGTATACGGTCGGGGCGCTACGAGCAGTACTTC.

This clonotype occurred once. The chain joins TRBV30 to TRBJ2-5, with D perhaps TRBD1 (5 bases). The V gene's germline CDR1 is GTSNPN and CDR2 SVGIG (reference sequence). The CDR3 is made up of 13 amino acids. Trimming cost V 0 bases and J 1 base, with 6 bases left between them. The CDR3 DNA reads TGTGCCTGGAGTGTGACAGCCCAAGAGACCCAGTACTTC. This translates into CAWSVTAQETQYF.

This clonotype appeared a few times. The rearrangement joins TRBV6-5 to TRBJ2-5, with 10 bases fitting TRBD1. The CDR3 contains 16 residues. Trimming removed 6 bases from V and 5 bases from J; junction bases left unmatched: 12. Germline CDR1 reads MNHEY; CDR2 reads SVGAGI. The CDR3 protein is CASSRTGDRGEETQYF. The CDR3 coding sequence is TGTGCCAGCAGCCGAACAGGGGACAGGGGTGAGGAGACCCAGTACTTC.

The chain employs TRBV18 and TRBJ2-7; 7 bases fit TRBD1. V shed 8 bases, J shed 4 bases, and the junction held 17 bases outside the gene matches. The V gene's germline CDR1 is KGHSH and CDR2 LQKENI. This CDR3 is 16 amino acids long. This CDR3 reads CASQRVLGQEVYEQYF. For the CDR3, the DNA is TGTGCCAGCCAACGTGTTTTAGGACAGGAGGTATACGAGCAGTACTTC.

This clonotype was picked up many times. The rearrangement links TRBV20-1 to TRBJ1-5; TRBD1 matches at 8 bases. The germline CDR1 and CDR2 sequences are DFQATT and SNEGSKA (reference sequence). V shed 6 bases, J shed 2 bases, and the junction held 12 bases outside the gene matches. The CDR3 loop spans 16 amino acids. CDR3 protein: CSATDRGIYGNQPQHF. As DNA, the CDR3 is TGCAGTGCCACCGACAGGGGAATTTATGGCAATCAGCCCCAGCATTTT.

This clonotype was counted between two and nine times. The chain carries TRBV27 and TRBJ1-6, with 8 nucleotides matching TRBD1. CDR1 is MNHEY, CDR2 SMNVEV, per germline (reference sequence). The V gene end was trimmed by 9 bases and the J gene end by 7 bases; junction bases not matched to a gene: 2. This CDR3 is built from 12 residues. The CDR3 bases are TGTGCCAGTACAGGGGGGAATTCACCCCTCCACTTT. Translation: CASTGGNSPLHF.

A few counts support this clonotype. The chain joins TRBV6-5 to TRBJ2-7; TRBD1 matches at 9 bases. V lost 8 bases to trimming and J lost 10 bases; unmatched junction nucleotides: 6. The CDR3 extends over 11 amino acids. In germline, CDR1 is MNHEY, CDR2 SVGAGI. The CDR3 DNA follows: TGTGCCAGCGGGCGGGGACAGGGACAGTACTTC. Amino acid sequence: CASGRGQGQYF.

The genes are TRBV24-1 and TRBJ2-5; D remains unclear. The CDR3 covers 13 residues. CDR1 KGHDR and CDR2 SFDVKD come from the germline V gene. V lost 4 bases, J lost 4 bases, and 9 bases lay in between. The DNA for the CDR3 is TGTGCCACCAGTGACTCCAAATCAGAGACCCAGTACTTC. Translating gives CATSDSKSETQYF.

The chain carries TRBV30 and TRBJ2-1; 10 positions match TRBD2. V gave up 1 base and J gave up 13 bases; unmatched junction bases: 1. The CDR3 loop spans 11 amino acids. Germline CDR1 is GTSNPN and CDR2 is SVGIG (reference sequence). CDR3 protein: CAWSGTSGQFF. The CDR3 region has the DNA TGTGCCTGGAGTGGGACTAGCGGCCAGTTCTTC.

This chain links TRBV30 with TRBJ1-2; TRBD1 matches 9 bases. The CDR3 spans 14 residues. Trimming at V came to 4 bases and at J to 2 bases, leaving 5 bases not matched to a gene. Germline values: CDR1 GTSNPN, CDR2 SVGIG (reference sequence). CDR3 nucleotides: TGTGCCTGGACCCGGACAGGGGACAACTATGGCTACACCTTC. Amino acid sequence: CAWTRTGDNYGYTF. The full variable domain, its missing parts supplied by reference TRBV30 and TRBJ1-2, is SQTIHQWPATLVQPVGSPLSLECTVEGTSNPNLYWYRQAAGRGLQLLFYSVGIGQISSEVPQNLSASRPQDRQFILSSKKLLLSDSGFYLCAWTRTGDNYGYTFGSGTRLTVV.

The chain links TRBV5-1 to TRBJ2-1, with 10 bases fitting TRBD2. This CDR3 is built from 16 residues. Germline-derived CDR1 and CDR2 are SGHRS and YFSETQ. After removal of 1 base from V and 9 bases from J, the junction contained 10 bases not matched to a gene. This CDR3 reads CASSLTAGGPTGEQFF. The CDR3 DNA is TGCGCCAGCAGCTTGACAGCGGGAGGGCCAACAGGTGAGCAGTTCTTC.

This clonotype appeared many times. The chain employs TRBV5-1 and TRBJ2-1; 8 nucleotides line up with TRBD2. The CDR3 length is 16 residues. Germline CDR1 and CDR2: SGHRS and YFSETQ. V shed 0 bases, J shed 9 bases, and the junction held 11 bases outside the gene matches. CDR3 loop: CASSLGHGRATGEQFF. CDR3 nucleotides: TGCGCCAGCAGCTTGGGGCACGGGAGGGCCACGGGTGAGCAGTTCTTC.